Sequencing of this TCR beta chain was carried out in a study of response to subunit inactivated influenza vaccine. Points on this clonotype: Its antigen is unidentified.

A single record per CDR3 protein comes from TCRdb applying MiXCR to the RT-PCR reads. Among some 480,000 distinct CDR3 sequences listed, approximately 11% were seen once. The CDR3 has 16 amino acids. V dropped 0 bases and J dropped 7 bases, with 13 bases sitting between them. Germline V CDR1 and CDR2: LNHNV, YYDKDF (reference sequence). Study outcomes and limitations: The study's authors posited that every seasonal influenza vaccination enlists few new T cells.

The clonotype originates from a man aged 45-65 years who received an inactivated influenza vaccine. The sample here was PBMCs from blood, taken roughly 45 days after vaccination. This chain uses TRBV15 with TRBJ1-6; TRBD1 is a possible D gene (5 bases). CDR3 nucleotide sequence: TGTGCCACCAGCAGAGACTTCCAGGGAGGGAATTCACCCCTCCACTTT. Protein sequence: CATSRDFQGGNSPLHF.